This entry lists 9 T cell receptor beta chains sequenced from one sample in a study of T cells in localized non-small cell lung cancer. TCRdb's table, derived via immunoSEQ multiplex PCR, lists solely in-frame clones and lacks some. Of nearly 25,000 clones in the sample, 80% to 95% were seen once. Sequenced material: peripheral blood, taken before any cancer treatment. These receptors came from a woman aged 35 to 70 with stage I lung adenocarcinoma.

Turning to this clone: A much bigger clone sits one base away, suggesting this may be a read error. The CDR3 spells CASVLPGTEFYNEQFF. The CDR3 nucleotides read TGTGCCAGCGTCTTACCCGGGACAGAATTCTACAATGAGCAGTTCTTC. The chain uses TRBV28 and TRBJ2-1; 7 bases align to TRBD1. V lost 8 bases, J lost 3 bases, and 13 bases stayed unmatched. Germline V lookup: CDR1 MDHEN, CDR2 SYDVKM. This CDR3 is 16 amino acids long.

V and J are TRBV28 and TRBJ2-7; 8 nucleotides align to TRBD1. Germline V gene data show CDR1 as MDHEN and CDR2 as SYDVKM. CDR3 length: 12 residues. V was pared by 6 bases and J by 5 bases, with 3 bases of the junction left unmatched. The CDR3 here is CASSQQGDEQYF. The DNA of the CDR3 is TGTGCCAGCAGCCAACAGGGGGACGAGCAGTACTTC.

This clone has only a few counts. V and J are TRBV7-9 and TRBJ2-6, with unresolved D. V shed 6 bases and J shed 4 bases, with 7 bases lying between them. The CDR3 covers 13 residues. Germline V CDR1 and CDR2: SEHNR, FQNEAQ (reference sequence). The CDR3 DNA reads TGTGCCAGCAGTCTAACAGGGGCCAACGTCCTGACTTTC. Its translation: CASSLTGANVLTF.

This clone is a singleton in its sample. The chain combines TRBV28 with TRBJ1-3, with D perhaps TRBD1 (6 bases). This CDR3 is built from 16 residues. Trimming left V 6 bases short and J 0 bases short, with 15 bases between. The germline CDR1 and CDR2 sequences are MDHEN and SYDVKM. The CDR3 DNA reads TGTGCCAGCAGCCCTCAGGCAGGGGACTCTGGAAACACCATATATTTT. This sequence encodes CASSPQAGDSGNTIYF.

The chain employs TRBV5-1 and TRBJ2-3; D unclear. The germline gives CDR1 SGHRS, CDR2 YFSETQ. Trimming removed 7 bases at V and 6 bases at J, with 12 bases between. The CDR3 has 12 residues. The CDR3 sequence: CASSLNTDTQYF. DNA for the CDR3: TGCGCCAGCTCACTCAACACGGATACGCAGTATTTT.

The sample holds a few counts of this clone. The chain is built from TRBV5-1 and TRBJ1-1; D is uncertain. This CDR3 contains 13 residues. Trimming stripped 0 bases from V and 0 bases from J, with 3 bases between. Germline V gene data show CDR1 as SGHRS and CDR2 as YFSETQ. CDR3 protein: CASSLGVNTEAFF. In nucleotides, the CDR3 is TGCGCCAGCAGCTTGGGGGTGAACACTGAAGCTTTCTTT. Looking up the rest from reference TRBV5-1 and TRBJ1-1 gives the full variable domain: KAGVTQTPRYLIKTRGQQVTLSCSPISGHRSVSWYQQTPGQGLQFLFEYFSETQRNKGNFPGRFSGRQFSNSRSEMNVSTLELGDSALYLCASSLGVNTEAFFGQGTRLTVV.

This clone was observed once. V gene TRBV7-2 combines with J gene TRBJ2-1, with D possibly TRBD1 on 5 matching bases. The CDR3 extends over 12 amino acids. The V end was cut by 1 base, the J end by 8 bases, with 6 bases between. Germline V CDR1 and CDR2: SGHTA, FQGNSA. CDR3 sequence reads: CASSLGGYEQFF. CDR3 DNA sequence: TGTGCCAGCAGCTTAGGGGGCTATGAGCAGTTCTTC. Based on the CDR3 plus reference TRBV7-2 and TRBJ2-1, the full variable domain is GAGVSQSPSNKVTEKGKDVELRCDPISGHTALYWYRQSLGQGLEFLIYFQGNSAPDKSGLPSDRFSAERTGGSVSTLTIQRTQQEDSAVYLCASSLGGYEQFFGPGTRLTVL.

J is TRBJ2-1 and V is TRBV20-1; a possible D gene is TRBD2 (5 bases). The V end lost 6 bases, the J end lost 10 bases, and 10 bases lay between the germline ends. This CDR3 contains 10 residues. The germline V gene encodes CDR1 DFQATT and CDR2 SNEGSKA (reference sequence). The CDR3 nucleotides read TGCAGTGCCAAAACTAGAGAGCAGTTCTTC. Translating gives CSAKTREQFF.

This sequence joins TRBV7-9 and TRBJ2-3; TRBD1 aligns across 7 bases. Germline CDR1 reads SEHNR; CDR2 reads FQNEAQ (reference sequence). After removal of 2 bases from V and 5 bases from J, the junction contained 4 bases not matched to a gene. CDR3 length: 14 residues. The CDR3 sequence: CASSLQGGIDTQYF. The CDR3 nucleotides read TGTGCCAGCAGCTTACAAGGGGGCATAGATACGCAGTATTTT.